These T cell receptor beta chains were read from a single sample in a study of cytomegalovirus exposure and HLA in healthy donors. Generated by immunoSEQ multiplex PCR, the TCRdb table keeps only in-frame clones and is missing some. The sample lists about 150,000 clones; roughly 91% were seen once. Sequences were obtained from PBMCs. These receptors were collected from a man aged 18 to 29 in good health and CMV-seronegative. CDR3s include the opening cysteine and the closing phenylalanine or tryptophan. D genes are given only for firm matches. The listing skips clone size in some rows; elsewhere it reads once, few, many or a size class.

cdr3_aa,cdr3_nt,cdr3_length,clone_size,d_call,v_call,j_call
CASSSSGGRYGYTF,TGTGCCAGCAGTTCCTCGGGAGGACGCTATGGCTACACCTTC,14,-,-,TRBV6-5,TRBJ1-2
CASSPGQFQETQYF,TGTGCTAGCAGCCCGGGACAGTTCCAAGAGACCCAGTACTTC,14,-,TRBD1,TRBV7-7,TRBJ2-5
CASGGRVNTGELFF,TGTGCCAGCGGAGGACGGGTAAACACCGGGGAGCTGTTTTTT,14,-,-,TRBV7-9,TRBJ2-2
CASSLGKTYEQYF,TGTGCCAGTAGTCTCGGGAAAACCTACGAGCAGTACTTC,13,-,-,TRBV19,TRBJ2-7
CASSSTVTFYEQYF,TGTGCCAGCAGTTCGACAGTAACTTTCTACGAGCAGTACTTC,14,-,-,TRBV28,TRBJ2-7
CASSYGGGAGGDTQYF,TGCGCCAGCAGCTATGGCGGGGGGGCCGGAGGAGATACGCAGTATTTT,16,-,TRBD2,TRBV5-1,TRBJ2-3
CASSPGQETQYF,TGTGCCAGTAGCCCGGGGCAAGAGACCCAGTACTTC,12,-,-,TRBV19,TRBJ2-5
CASSSVDRGLGNTIYF,TGTGCCAGCAGCTCCGTGGACAGGGGGCTTGGAAACACCATATATTTT,16,-,TRBD1,TRBV27,TRBJ1-3
CASSQATPGLAVEQYF,TGCGCCAGCAGCCAAGCCACACCGGGACTAGCGGTCGAGCAGTACTTC,16,-,TRBD2,TRBV4-1,TRBJ2-7
CATRTSDRTGELFF,TGTGCCACCCGGACTAGCGATCGCACCGGGGAGCTGTTTTTT,14,-,TRBD2,TRBV5-4,TRBJ2-2
CASSLDSYGYTF,TGCGCCAGCAGCCTCGACTCCTATGGCTACACCTTC,12,-,-,TRBV5-1,TRBJ1-2
CASSPSGTYTDTQYF,TGCGCCAGCAGCCCTAGCGGGACCTACACAGATACGCAGTATTTT,15,-,TRBD2,TRBV5-1,TRBJ2-3
CASSEGTGLTEAFF,TGTGCCAGCAGTGAAGGGACAGGCCTCACTGAAGCTTTCTTT,14,-,TRBD1,TRBV2,TRBJ1-1
CASSSAGTGGYTF,TGCGCCAGCAGCTCCGCCGGGACAGGAGGCTACACCTTC,13,-,TRBD1,TRBV5-1,TRBJ1-2
CASSFEVRGNGYTF,TGTGCCAGCAGTTTTGAAGTCAGGGGTAATGGCTACACCTTC,14,-,-,TRBV28,TRBJ1-2
CASSLDEGNTEAFF,TGTGCCAGCAGCTTGGATGAGGGCAACACTGAAGCTTTCTTT,14,few,-,TRBV5-4,TRBJ1-1
CASSSGQGSGELFF,TGTGCCAGCAGCTCAGGACAGGGGTCCGGGGAGCTGTTTTTT,14,once,TRBD1,TRBV7-2,TRBJ2-2
CASSQDLLANSYNEQFF,TGCGCCAGCAGCCAAGATTTGCTAGCGAACTCCTACAATGAGCAGTTCTTC,17,-,-,TRBV4-3,TRBJ2-1
CASSQELLGGWETQYF,TGCGCCAGCAGCCAAGAATTACTAGGGGGCTGGGAGACCCAGTACTTC,16,-,TRBD1,TRBV4-1,TRBJ2-5
CASSETGLNNEQFF,TGCGCCAGCAGTGAGACGGGACTCAACAATGAGCAGTTCTTC,14,many,-,TRBV10-1,TRBJ2-1
CASSQEVLAGGDEQFF,TGTGCCAGCAGCCAAGAGGTACTAGCGGGAGGGGATGAGCAGTTCTTC,16,-,TRBD2,TRBV4-2,TRBJ2-1
CASSITGRVRETQYF,TGTGCCAGCAGCATCACAGGGCGGGTTCGAGAGACCCAGTACTTC,15,once,-,TRBV6-1,TRBJ2-5
CASSYGREGPTGELFF,TGTGCCAGCAGTTACGGGCGGGAGGGCCCCACCGGGGAGCTGTTTTTT,16,once,TRBD2,TRBV6-6,TRBJ2-2
CASSPDRGPLHF,TGTGCCAGCAGCCCTGACAGGGGACCCCTCCACTTT,12,-,TRBD1,TRBV7-6,TRBJ1-6
CAWRFDGGGTEAFF,TGTGCCTGGAGATTCGACGGCGGGGGCACTGAAGCTTTCTTT,14,-,-,TRBV30,TRBJ1-1
CASSLLARSSYEQYF,TGCGCCAGCAGCTTACTAGCCCGAAGCTCCTACGAGCAGTACTTC,15,-,-,TRBV5-1,TRBJ2-7
CASSLVLDRVESEKLFF,TGCGCCAGCAGCTTGGTTCTTGACAGGGTTGAAAGTGAAAAACTGTTTTTT,17,-,TRBD1,TRBV5-1,TRBJ1-4
CASSINSPGANVLTF,TGTGCCAGTAGTATAAACTCGCCTGGGGCCAACGTCCTGACTTTC,15,-,-,TRBV19,TRBJ2-6
CASSVTGTSGPGDYEQYF,TGTGCCAGCAGCGTAACCGGGACTAGCGGACCGGGGGACTACGAGCAGTACTTC,18,-,TRBD2,TRBV9,TRBJ2-7
CASSEEVGLIQYF,TGTGCCAGCAGTGAAGAGGTGGGACTCATTCAGTACTTC,13,-,-,TRBV2,TRBJ2-4
CATSRDRSSGNTIYF,TGTGCCACCAGCAGAGATAGGAGCTCTGGAAACACCATATATTTT,15,-,-,TRBV15,TRBJ1-3
CASSPNRGLSEQFF,TGTGCCAGCAGCCCCAACAGGGGGCTTAGTGAGCAGTTCTTC,14,-,TRBD1,TRBV13,TRBJ2-1
CASSLESVTSDEKLFF,TGTGCCAGCAGTTTAGAATCGGTAACCTCGGATGAAAAACTGTTTTTT,16,-,-,TRBV28,TRBJ1-4
CASSFLRGGRTGELFF,TGCGCCAGCAGCTTTCTGCGGGGGGGCCGCACCGGGGAGCTGTTTTTT,16,once,TRBD2,TRBV5-1,TRBJ2-2
CASSMGGRDEKLFF,TGTGCCAGCAGCATGGGGGGGAGGGATGAAAAACTGTTTTTT,14,-,-,TRBV7-8,TRBJ1-4
CASRRPGQSQYF,TGTGCCAGCAGGCGGCCCGGACAGTCTCAGTACTTC,12,-,-,TRBV2,TRBJ2-4
CASREGSNTGELFF,TGTGCCAGCAGGGAGGGGTCGAACACCGGGGAGCTGTTTTTT,14,-,-,TRBV2,TRBJ2-2
CASSLTGLAEETQYF,TGCGCCAGCAGCTTAACGGGACTCGCGGAAGAGACCCAGTACTTC,15,-,-,TRBV5-1,TRBJ2-5